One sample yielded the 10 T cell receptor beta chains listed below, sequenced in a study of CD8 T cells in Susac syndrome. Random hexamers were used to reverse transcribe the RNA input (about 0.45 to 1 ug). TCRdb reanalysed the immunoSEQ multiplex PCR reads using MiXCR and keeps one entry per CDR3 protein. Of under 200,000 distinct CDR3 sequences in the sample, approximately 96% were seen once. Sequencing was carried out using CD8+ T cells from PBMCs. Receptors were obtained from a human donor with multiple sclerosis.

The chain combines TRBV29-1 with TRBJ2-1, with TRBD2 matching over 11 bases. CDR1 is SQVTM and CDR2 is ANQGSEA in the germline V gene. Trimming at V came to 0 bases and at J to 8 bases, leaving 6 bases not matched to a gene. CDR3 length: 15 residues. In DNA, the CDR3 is TGCAGCGTTGAAGAAAGGACTAGCGGGTCGTATGAGCAGTTCTTC. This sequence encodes CSVEERTSGSYEQFF.

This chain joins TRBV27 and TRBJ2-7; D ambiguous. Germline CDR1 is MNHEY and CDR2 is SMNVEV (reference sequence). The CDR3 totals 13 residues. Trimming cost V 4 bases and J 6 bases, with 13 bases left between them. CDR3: CASSSRFSGEQYF. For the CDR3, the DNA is TGTGCCAGCAGTTCACGGTTTTCGGGCGAGCAGTACTTC.

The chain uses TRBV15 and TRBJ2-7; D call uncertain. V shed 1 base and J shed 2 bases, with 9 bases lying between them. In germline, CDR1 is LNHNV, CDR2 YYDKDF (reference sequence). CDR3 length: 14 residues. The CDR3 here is CATSRADETYEQYF. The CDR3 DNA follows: TGTGCCACCAGCAGAGCGGACGAGACCTACGAGCAGTACTTC.

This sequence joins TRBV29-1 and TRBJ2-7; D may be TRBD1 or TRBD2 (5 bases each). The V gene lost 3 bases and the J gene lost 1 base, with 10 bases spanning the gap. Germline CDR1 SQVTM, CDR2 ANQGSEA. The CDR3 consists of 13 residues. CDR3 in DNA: TGCAGCGTTGAGTGGGGGACGTCCTACGAGCAGTACTTC. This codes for CSVEWGTSYEQYF.

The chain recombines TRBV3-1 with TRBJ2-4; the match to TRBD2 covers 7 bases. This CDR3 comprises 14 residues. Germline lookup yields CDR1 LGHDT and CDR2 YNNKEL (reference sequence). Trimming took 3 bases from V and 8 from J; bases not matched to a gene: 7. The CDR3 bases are TGTGCCAGCAGCCAGCTAGCGGACCGTGACATTCAGTACTTC. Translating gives CASSQLADRDIQYF. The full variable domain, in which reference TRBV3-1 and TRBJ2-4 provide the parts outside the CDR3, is DTAVSQTPKYLVTQMGNDKSIKCEQNLGHDTMYWYKQDSKKFLKIMFSYNNKELIINETVPNRFSPKSPDKAHLNLHINSLELGDSAVYFCASSQLADRDIQYFGAGTRLSVL.

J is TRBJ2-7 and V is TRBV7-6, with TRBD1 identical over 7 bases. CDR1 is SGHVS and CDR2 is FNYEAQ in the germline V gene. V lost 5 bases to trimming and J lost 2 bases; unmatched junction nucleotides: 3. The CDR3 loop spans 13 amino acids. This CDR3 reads CASSVGQAYEQYF. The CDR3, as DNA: TGTGCCAGCAGCGTAGGACAGGCCTACGAGCAGTACTTC.

Here the CDR3 DNA reads TGTGCCAGCAGTGAGGGGTCTACAGGGTGGACTGAAGCTTTCTTT. It translates to CASSEGSTGWTEAFF. This chain uses TRBV2 with TRBJ1-1, with D possibly TRBD1 on 6 matching bases. Between the trimmed V and J ends, which lost 3 bases and 5 bases, there was a span of 16 bases. Germline V lookup: CDR1 SNHLY, CDR2 FYNNEI. CDR3 length: 15 residues.

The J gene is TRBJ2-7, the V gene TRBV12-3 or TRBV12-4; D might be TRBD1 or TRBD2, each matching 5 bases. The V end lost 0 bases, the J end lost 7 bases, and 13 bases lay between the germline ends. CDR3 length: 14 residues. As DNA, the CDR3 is TGTGCCAGCAGTTTAGCGCCTTGGGGGTTTGAGCAGTACTTC. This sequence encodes CASSLAPWGFEQYF.

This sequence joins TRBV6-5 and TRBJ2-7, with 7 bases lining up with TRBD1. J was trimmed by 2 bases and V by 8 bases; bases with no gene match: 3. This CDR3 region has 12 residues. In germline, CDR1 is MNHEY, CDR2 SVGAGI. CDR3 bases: TGTGCCAGCCACAGGGGTCCCTACGAGCAGTACTTC. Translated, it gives CASHRGPYEQYF.

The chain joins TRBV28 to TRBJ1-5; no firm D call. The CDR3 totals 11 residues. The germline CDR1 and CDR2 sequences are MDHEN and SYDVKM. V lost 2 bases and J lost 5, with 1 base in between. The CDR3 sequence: CASSLDQPQHF. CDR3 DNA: TGTGCCAGCAGTTTAGATCAGCCCCAGCATTTT. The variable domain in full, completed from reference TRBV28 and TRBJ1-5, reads DVKVTQSSRYLVKRTGEKVFLECVQDMDHENMFWYRQDPGLGLRLIYFSYDVKMKEKGDIPEGYSVSREKKERFSLILESASTNQTSMYLCASSLDQPQHFGDGTRLSIL.